This is a list of T cell receptor beta chains from one sample in a study of graft-versus-host responses after intestinal transplantation. Measured with immunoSEQ multiplex PCR; TCRdb has only the in-frame clones, and not every one. Seen here are tens of thousands of clones, approximately 94% observed once, and the top ten hold roughly 0.17%. Their antigens remain unidentified. This specimen consisted of unstimulated CD4+ T cells sorted from spleen or lymph node cells, obtained before transplant. These receptors all stem from a human donor who was the organ donor for an intestinal transplant. The CDR3 runs from the conserved cysteine through the conserved F or W. A D gene is named only where the DNA matches it firmly. Part of the rows lack a size; the others show once, few, many or a class for expanded clones.

-,TRBJ1-2,-,TRBV6-1,CASSEAGGYGYTF,TGTGCCAGCAGTGAAGCCGGGGGATATGGCTACACCTTC
-,TRBJ2-2,-,TRBV7-9,CASQGYTGELFF,TGTGCCAGCCAGGGTTATACCGGGGAGCTGTTTTTT
-,TRBJ1-2,TRBD1,TRBV28,CASSLGDREQGYTF,TGTGCCAGCAGTTTAGGGGACAGGGAACAGGGCTACACCTTC
-,TRBJ1-2,-,TRBV6-1,CASSELFRENGYTF,TGTGCCAGCAGTGAATTGTTCAGGGAGAATGGCTACACCTTC
-,TRBJ2-7,-,TRBV4-1,CASSQEQGPSLYEQYF,TGCGCCAGCAGCCAAGAACAGGGTCCCTCTCTCTACGAGCAGTACTTC
-,TRBJ1-2,-,TRBV2,CASPGGYAYGYTF,TGTGCCAGCCCTGGGGGGTATGCCTATGGCTACACCTTC
once,TRBJ2-3,-,TRBV19,CASSMTRGESYF,TGTGCCAGTAGTATGACCAGGGGGGAGTCGTATTTT
-,TRBJ1-4,-,TRBV28,CASSTGTNEKLFF,TGTGCCAGCAGTACAGGGACTAATGAAAAACTGTTTTTT
-,TRBJ1-1,TRBD1,TRBV5-1,CASSGQGMNTEAFF,TGCGCCAGCAGTGGACAGGGGATGAACACTGAAGCTTTCTTT
-,TRBJ1-2,-,TRBV28,CASSLNRARDYGYTF,TGTGCCAGCAGTTTAAATCGGGCCCGGGACTATGGCTACACCTTC
-,TRBJ2-4,TRBD1,TRBV6-5,CASSSVQGPVNIQYF,TGTGCCAGCAGTTCGGTACAGGGGCCGGTAAACATTCAGTACTTC
-,TRBJ1-2,TRBD1,TRBV5-1,CASSPGTGHHPLYGYTF,TGCGCCAGCAGCCCCGGGACAGGGCATCATCCACTCTATGGCTACACCTTC
-,TRBJ2-7,-,TRBV6-1,CASSEWTGEQYF,TGTGCCAGCAGTGAGTGGACGGGCGAGCAGTACTTC
-,TRBJ2-3,TRBD2,TRBV4-2,CASSQDNQRGVPRRGTDTQYF,TGTGCCAGCAGCCAAGATAACCAGCGGGGGGTCCCGCGGCGGGGCACAGATACGCAGTATTTT
-,TRBJ2-7,-,TRBV9,CASSVDYGSYEQYF,TGTGCCAGCAGCGTAGACTACGGATCCTACGAGCAGTACTTC
-,TRBJ2-5,-,TRBV7-9,CASRDGTSQETQYF,TGTGCCAGCAGGGATGGGACCTCCCAAGAGACCCAGTACTTC
-,TRBJ1-2,-,TRBV7-9,CASSLVAGVYGYTF,TGTGCCAGCAGCTTAGTTGCAGGAGTTTATGGCTACACCTTC
-,TRBJ2-1,-,TRBV13,CASSFRGGQSYNEQFF,TGTGCCAGCAGCTTTAGGGGGGGCCAATCCTACAATGAGCAGTTCTTC
-,TRBJ2-2,-,TRBV9,CASSVVGGSNTGELFF,TGTGCCAGCAGCGTAGTCGGAGGGTCCAACACCGGGGAGCTGTTTTTT
-,TRBJ1-6,-,TRBV5-6,CASSLPTPGSPLHF,TGTGCCAGCAGCTTGCCGACCCCAGGTTCACCCCTCCACTTT
-,TRBJ2-5,TRBD1,TRBV6-1,CASTEGDRQETQYF,TGTGCCAGCACCGAGGGGGACAGACAAGAGACCCAGTACTTC
-,TRBJ2-5,-,TRBV19,CASSNRAQETQYF,TGTGCCAGTAGTAACCGGGCCCAAGAGACCCAGTACTTC
-,TRBJ1-5,-,TRBV4-2,CASSPAEGRQGGPQHF,TGTGCCAGCAGCCCAGCCGAGGGACGCCAAGGAGGGCCCCAGCATTTT
-,TRBJ1-1,-,TRBV7-2,CASSLGRFTEAFF,TGTGCCAGCAGCTTAGGCAGATTCACTGAAGCTTTCTTT
-,TRBJ1-5,TRBD1,TRBV27,CASSLFQRTGYDNQPQHF,TGTGCCAGCAGTTTATTTCAGAGGACAGGGTATGACAATCAGCCCCAGCATTTT
-,TRBJ2-2,-,TRBV18,CASSPTGTIGELFF,TGTGCCAGCTCACCAACTGGGACAATCGGGGAGCTGTTTTTT
-,TRBJ2-7,TRBD2,TRBV6-5,CASSGSGGATYEQYF,TGTGCCAGCAGTGGCAGCGGGGGGGCGACCTACGAGCAGTACTTC
-,TRBJ2-5,-,TRBV9,CASSVAQGLQETQYF,TGTGCCAGCAGCGTAGCGCAGGGCCTACAAGAGACCCAGTACTTC
-,TRBJ2-2,-,TRBV7-2,CASSFDGAANTGELFF,TGTGCCAGCAGCTTTGACGGGGCTGCGAACACCGGGGAGCTGTTTTTT
-,TRBJ2-5,TRBD1,TRBV15,CATSRPGQGAGETQYF,TGTGCCACCAGCAGGCCGGGACAGGGGGCAGGGGAGACCCAGTACTTC
-,TRBJ1-1,TRBD1,TRBV6-5,CASRIRQGRAEAFF,TGTGCCAGCAGGATCCGACAGGGCCGGGCTGAAGCTTTCTTT
-,TRBJ2-5,-,TRBV19,CASSIAGVETQYF,TGTGCCAGTAGTATAGCGGGGGTGGAGACCCAGTACTTC
-,TRBJ2-7,-,TRBV25-1,CASTVTRAYEQYF,TGTGCCAGCACCGTTACCCGAGCCTACGAGCAGTACTTC
few,TRBJ2-5,-,TRBV5-1,CASSLTDRRQETQYF,TGCGCCAGCAGCTTAACCGACAGGCGCCAAGAGACCCAGTACTTC
-,TRBJ2-6,-,TRBV7-3,CASSSLPSIGANVLTF,TGTGCCAGCAGCTCCCTTCCGTCTATCGGGGCCAACGTCCTGACTTTC
-,TRBJ2-5,TRBD2,TRBV28,CASNLLAGGQETQYF,TGTGCCAGCAACCTACTAGCGGGGGGCCAAGAGACCCAGTACTTC
-,TRBJ2-7,TRBD1,TRBV18,CASSPGQGSLYEQYF,TGTGCCAGCTCACCCGGACAGGGGTCATTATACGAGCAGTACTTC
-,TRBJ1-2,-,TRBV10-3,CAINQGRGYTF,TGTGCCATCAACCAGGGTCGGGGCTACACCTTC
-,TRBJ2-1,-,TRBV6-1,CASSDPQGYEQFF,TGTGCCAGCAGTGATCCCCAGGGGTATGAGCAGTTCTTC
-,TRBJ2-3,-,TRBV21-1,CASSKGSGGWVDTQYF,TGTGCCAGCAGCAAAGGGAGCGGGGGGTGGGTAGATACGCAGTATTTT
few,TRBJ1-6,TRBD1,TRBV7-9,CASSSTDRSRNSPLHF,TGTGCCAGCAGCTCAACGGACAGGTCGCGTAATTCACCCCTCCACTTT
-,TRBJ1-6,-,TRBV30,CAWSIWQGDNSPLHF,TGTGCCTGGAGTATCTGGCAGGGAGATAATTCACCCCTCCACTTT
-,TRBJ2-1,-,TRBV1,CTSSQDSPQVDNEQFF,TGCACCAGCAGCCAAGATTCTCCACAGGTTGACAATGAGCAGTTCTTC
-,TRBJ2-5,TRBD1,TRBV15,CATSRDRGQETQYF,TGTGCCACCAGCAGAGACAGGGGGCAAGAGACCCAGTACTTC
once,TRBJ1-2,-,TRBV11-3,CASSLQQGYGYTF,TGTGCCAGCAGCTTACAACAGGGCTATGGCTACACCTTC
-,TRBJ1-2,TRBD1,TRBV7-9,CASSLYPGRTGGKYGYTF,TGTGCCAGCAGCTTATACCCGGGAAGGACAGGGGGCAAGTATGGCTACACCTTC
-,TRBJ2-5,-,TRBV5-1,CASSVLQGLQETQYF,TGCGCCAGCAGCGTTCTTCAGGGCCTTCAAGAGACCCAGTACTTC
-,TRBJ2-5,-,TRBV27,CASSLSLGAQETQYF,TGTGCCAGCAGTTTGAGTTTGGGGGCACAAGAGACCCAGTACTTC
-,TRBJ1-1,TRBD1,TRBV28,CASSPGQGTGYTEAFF,TGTGCCAGCAGTCCGGGACAGGGCACCGGGTACACTGAAGCTTTCTTT
-,TRBJ1-5,-,TRBV28,CASSWGGRRDQPQHF,TGTGCCAGCAGTTGGGGAGGAAGGAGAGATCAGCCCCAGCATTTT
once,TRBJ2-7,TRBD2,TRBV27,CASSIRAGVSYEQYF,TGTGCCAGCAGTATCCGAGCGGGGGTGTCCTACGAGCAGTACTTC
-,TRBJ2-5,-,TRBV6-5,CASSPGLFETQYF,TGTGCCAGCAGTCCTGGACTCTTCGAGACCCAGTACTTC